Sequencing of this T cell receptor (beta chain) was carried out in a study of T cell responses to AZD1222 COVID-19 vaccine. Using immunoSEQ multiplex PCR, the repertoire was profiled, and TCRdb retains in-frame clones only, with some absent. This table has roughly 130,000 clones, approximately 92% appearing once. Per germline, CDR1 SEHNR and CDR2 FQNEAQ (reference sequence). V gave up 4 bases and J gave up 5 bases; unmatched junction bases: 11. This CDR3 comprises 16 residues. J is TRBJ1-1 and V is TRBV7-9, with TRBD1 matching over 9 bases. This specimen was peripheral blood, taken 28 days after the second AZD1222 dose. This clonotype was sampled from an adult who received the AZD1222 COVID-19 vaccine. CDR3 DNA sequence: TGTGCCAGCAGCTCAAGACAGGGGGAGGGAGGAACTGAAGCTTTCTTT. This translates into CASSSRQGEGGTEAFF.